This entry features one TCR beta chain sequence. The data originate from a study of cytomegalovirus exposure and HLA in healthy donors. Amplification used 60 Vbeta primers and 13 Jbeta primers. The method was immunoSEQ multiplex PCR; TCRdb's version includes in-frame clones alone and lacks a portion of them. The sample lists about 110,000 clones, around 85% occurring once. Germline assignment: CDR1 SEHNR and CDR2 FQNEAQ (reference sequence). This CDR3 is built from 19 residues. V lost 2 bases to trimming and J lost 3 bases; unmatched junction nucleotides: 18. Sequencing input: PBMCs. The chain carries TRBV7-9 and TRBJ2-5, with TRBD2 matching 7 bases. This receptor was obtained from a man aged 60 to 69 in good health and CMV-seronegative. The CDR3 DNA reads as TGTGCCAGCAGCTTAAGTGCCGTAAAGGGAGGGCTAATTGAAGAGACCCAGTACTTC. This encodes CASSLSAVKGGLIEETQYF.